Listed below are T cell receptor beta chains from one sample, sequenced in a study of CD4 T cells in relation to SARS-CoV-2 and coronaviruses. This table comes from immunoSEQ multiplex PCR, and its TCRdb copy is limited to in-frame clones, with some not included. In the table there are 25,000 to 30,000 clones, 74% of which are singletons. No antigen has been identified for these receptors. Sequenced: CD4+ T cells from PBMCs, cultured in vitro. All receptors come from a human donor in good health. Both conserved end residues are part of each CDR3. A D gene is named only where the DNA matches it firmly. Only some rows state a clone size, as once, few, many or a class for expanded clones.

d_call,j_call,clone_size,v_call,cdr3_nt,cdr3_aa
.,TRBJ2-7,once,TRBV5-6,TGTGCCAGCAGCTTGGTCCCAGGGAAAGACTACGAGCAGTACTTC,CASSLVPGKDYEQYF
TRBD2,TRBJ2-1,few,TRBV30,TGTGCCTGGAACGCCCCTCCGGGACTAGCGGGAGGTAGCCCACACTATGAGCAGTTCTTC,CAWNAPPGLAGGSPHYEQFF
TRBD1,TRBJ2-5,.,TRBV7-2,TGTGCCAGCAGCGGACAGGGGGGCCCAGAGACCCAGTACTTC,CASSGQGGPETQYF
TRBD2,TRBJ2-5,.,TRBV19,TGTGCCAGTAGTATAACCGGGACTAGCGGGAATGCCCAGTACTTC,CASSITGTSGNAQYF
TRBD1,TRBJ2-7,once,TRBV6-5,TGTGCCAGCAGTCCTGACAGGGGGCGCAACGAGCAGTACTTC,CASSPDRGRNEQYF
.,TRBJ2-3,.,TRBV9,TGTGCCAGCAGCGTAAGCTACTGGACAGATACGCAGTATTTT,CASSVSYWTDTQYF
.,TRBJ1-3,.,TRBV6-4,TGTGCCAGCAGTGGGGCCCCTTCTAGGGACCTCTCTGGAAACACCATATATTTT,CASSGAPSRDLSGNTIYF
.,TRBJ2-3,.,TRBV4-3,TGCGCCAGCAGCCAAGAATGGAAGCGACCGTCTAGCACAGATACGCAGTATTTT,CASSQEWKRPSSTDTQYF
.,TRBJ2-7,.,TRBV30,TGTGCCTGGAGTCTTACACGGTTTCAGCAGTACTTC,CAWSLTRFQQYF
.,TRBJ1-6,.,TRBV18,TGTGCCAGCTCACCTACCCCGGACGGCGGATATCCCCTCCACTTT,CASSPTPDGGYPLHF
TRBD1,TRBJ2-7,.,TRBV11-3,TGTGCCAGCAGCTTAAGCGGGACAGGGGGCTTCAACGAGCAGTACTTC,CASSLSGTGGFNEQYF
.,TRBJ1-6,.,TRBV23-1,TGCGCCAGCACCCTAGACAGATTTGCCTACTCCTATAATTCACCCCTCCACTTT,CASTLDRFAYSYNSPLHF
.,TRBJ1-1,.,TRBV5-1,TGCGCCAGCAGGGGGAACACTGAAGCTTTCTTT,CASRGNTEAFF
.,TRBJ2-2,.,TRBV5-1,TGCGCCAGCAGCCCTGGGGGGCTTCAGACCGGGGAGCTGTTTTTT,CASSPGGLQTGELFF
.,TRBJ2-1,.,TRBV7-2,TGTGCCAGCAGCTCTGATTATTACAATGAGCAGTTCTTC,CASSSDYYNEQFF
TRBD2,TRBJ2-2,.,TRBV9,TGTGCCAGCAGCCCAGCGGGAGGCACCGGGGAGCTGTTTTTT,CASSPAGGTGELFF
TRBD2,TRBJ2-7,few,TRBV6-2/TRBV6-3,TGTGCCAGCAGTTACCGTAGCGGGGGGGCCCGCTACGAGCAGTACTTC,CASSYRSGGARYEQYF
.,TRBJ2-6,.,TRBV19,TGTGCCAGTAGCCCCCTCATGGGGAACTCTGGGGCCAACGTCCTGACTTTC,CASSPLMGNSGANVLTF
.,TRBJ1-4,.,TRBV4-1,TGCGCCAGCAGCCAAGTCCCGCAGGGTTATGAAAAACTGTTTTTT,CASSQVPQGYEKLFF
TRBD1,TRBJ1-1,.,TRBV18,TGTGCCAGCTCACCAAACCGACAGGGCGGGACTGAAGCTTTCTTT,CASSPNRQGGTEAFF
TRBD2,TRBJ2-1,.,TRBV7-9,TGTGCCAGCAGCCCAGGGGGACTAGCGGGACACAATGAGCAGTTCTTC,CASSPGGLAGHNEQFF
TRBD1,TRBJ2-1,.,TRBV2,TGTGCCAGCAGACGGGCCGGGACAGGCTACAATGAGCAGTTCTTC,CASRRAGTGYNEQFF
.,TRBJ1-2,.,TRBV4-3,TGCGCCAGCAGCCAGTCCGGACAGAACCACTATGGCTACACCTTC,CASSQSGQNHYGYTF
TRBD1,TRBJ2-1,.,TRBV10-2,TGCGCCAGCAGTGCGTTTGGACAGGTCGACTACAATGAGCAGTTCTTC,CASSAFGQVDYNEQFF
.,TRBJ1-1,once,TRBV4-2,TGTGCCAGCAGCCAAGATGGGCAGGGGAACACTGAAGCTTTCTTT,CASSQDGQGNTEAFF
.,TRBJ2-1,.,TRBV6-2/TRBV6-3,TGTGCCAGCAGTTACTCGAGCGGATACAATGAGCAGTTCTTC,CASSYSSGYNEQFF
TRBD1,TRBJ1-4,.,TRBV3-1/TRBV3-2,TGTGCCAGCAGCTCAGGGGGAGGTAGGGGTGAAAAACTGTTTTTT,CASSSGGGRGEKLFF
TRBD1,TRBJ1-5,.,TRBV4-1,TGCGCCAGCAGCCAAGGCCTGACAGGGGCTGGGCATCAGCCCCAGCATTTT,CASSQGLTGAGHQPQHF
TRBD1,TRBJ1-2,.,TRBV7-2,TGTGCCAGCAGCTTAAAACAGGGGCTCGGAAGCTACACCTTC,CASSLKQGLGSYTF
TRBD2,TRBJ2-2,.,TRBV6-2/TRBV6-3,TGTGCCAGCAGCAAACTAGCGGCGAACACCGGGGAGCTGTTTTTT,CASSKLAANTGELFF